This T cell receptor (beta chain) was obtained from a study of cytomegalovirus exposure and HLA in healthy donors (dated by TCRdb to 2016 to 2017). For the study in its entirety: An earlier analysis of about 560 of the donors reported under 300 Gb of sequence data and some 110 million unique TCR beta sequences obtained from about 180 million T cells. An early release that covered about 600 HLA-typed donors contained about 300 gigabases of sequencing data and approximately 85 million unique TCR sequences. Of the 300 to 500 genotyped donors, roughly 76% were placed in the genetic ancestry cluster associated with self-reported Caucasian donors. The aim of the study was to test whether cataloging public T cell receptors could identify signatures of past pathogen exposure. Using immunosequencing, the study profiled T cell repertoires from roughly 650 subjects and related those repertoires to cytomegalovirus serostatus. Along with the approximately 620-subject first cohort, a separate validation cohort of over 90 different subjects was used. High-throughput TCR immunosequencing, statistical association of individual TCRs with disease status, and machine learning were combined to predict cytomegalovirus infection status. A later analysis re-analyzed previously published TCR beta repertoires from 600 to 850 donors and added high-resolution HLA genotyping to study TCR occurrence patterns. Rather than using new phenotypic data, the later analysis identified candidate immune exposures from TCR beta sequences and from how often those sequences occurred across donors. In an earlier analysis of over 550 of the donors, high-throughput TCR beta sequencing was used to judge whether each TCR beta V gene segment behaved as functional or pseudogenic. Donor age, sex, ethnicity and CMV serostatus were collected together with the repertoire data. In a later genetic analysis, genome-wide SNP genotypes for 398 of the 666 donors were used, and that subset was treated as a discovery cohort. All discovery cohort repertoires had been generated using a single sequencing platform. HLA typing included class I and class II loci at four-digit resolution. Typing coverage varied by locus: roughly 620-630 donors for A, B, C, DRB1 and DQB1; more than 500 for DQA1; approximately 610 for DPA1; more than 450 for DPB1. Four to six DR-DQ haplotypes were handled as single units for association and clustering, since linkage in the cohort was strong. Among about 360 genotyped donors of the cohort, an average of around 240,000 unique TCR beta nucleotide sequences were sequenced per donor, roughly a sixth of them non-productive.

V gives up 0 bases and J gives up 7 bases, and the segment between their germline ends measures 18 bases. As encoded in the germline V gene, CDR1 is SGHDN while CDR2 is FVKESK. Including the terminal cysteine and phenylalanine, the CDR3 comprises 16 residues. The entry retains the CDR3 DNA only, 48 bases that are in frame from base 1. Note on this clone: What antigen it recognizes has not been identified. Per-base qualities were not stored, and no clone one base away is much larger.

The library was generated by the immunoSEQ multiplex PCR assay. The multiplex PCR relied on a mix of 60 forward primers for TCR Vbeta segments and 13 reverse primers for TCR Jbeta segments. A multiplex PCR assay on genomic DNA amplified the CDR3 region of rearranged TCR beta genes. On the Illumina HiSeq System, the amplified TCR beta libraries were sequenced as 87-base-pair reads. The original methods were these. A later analysis counted tens of millions of unique TCR beta chains across the approximately 700 repertoires, and some 11 million of these chains were shared by at least two donors. To remove PCR and sequencing errors, raw reads were error-corrected and collapsed into unique sequences using a nearest-neighbor algorithm that merged closely related sequences. To assign V, D and J gene segments, CDR3 sequences were aligned to IMGT reference sequences. For a sequence to be retained, at least a six-nucleotide match to both a V gene segment and a J gene segment was required. A rearrangement counted as productive if the CDR3 had no stop codons and remained in frame with V and J, and every other rearrangement counted as non-productive. Following IMGT convention, CDR3 was defined as the stretch from the second conserved V-encoded cysteine up to the conserved J-encoded phenylalanine. In an earlier analysis of around 640 of the donors, sequences lacking an unambiguous match to a single V gene segment were excluded. An earlier analysis of approximately 590 of the donors called V segments functional above 56.7% productive rearrangements and segregating when the between-donor standard deviation exceeded 5%. A statistical classification framework was built to diagnose cytomegalovirus status from the catalog of TCR beta chain sequences. In a later analysis, TCR nucleotide sequences were compared against IMGT/GENE-DB human TR gene sequences so that V and J genes could be assigned. In a later analysis, CDR3 sequences and most-parsimonious VDJ recombination scenarios were assigned using the TCRdist pipeline. In a later analysis, each TCR beta chain was defined by its CDR3 amino acid sequence together with its V-gene family, and reads lacking a unique V-gene family were excluded. In a later analysis, 500 to 700 highly shared, low-generation-probability nucleotide sequences were removed to address suspected cross-contamination and a sequencing artifact. A later analysis calculated a clonal expansion index for each public chain from normalized within-repertoire ranks of inferred template counts. A later analysis computed generation probabilities with a VDJ recombination model fitted to out-of-frame rearrangements, and checked the results against IGoR. In a later analysis, TCR-TCR, TCR-HLA and TCR-CMV co-occurrence was scored with hypergeometric tests, and a repertoire-size bias correction was applied to TCR pairs. To estimate false discovery rates, a later analysis permuted the HLA or CMV assignments 20 times. In a later analysis, co-occurring TCRs were grouped using DBSCAN, and TCRdist sequence similarity was added for clustering within HLA-allele-positive subsets. Co-occurrence clustering excluded repertoires with fewer than 30,000 or more than 120,000 public chains, plus five with anomalous nucleotide sharing. Not all clones reach the TCRdb copy of this immuneACCESS table, which keeps in-frame sequences only. Checked studies attribute under half of the gap to unresolved V genes and leave the rest unexplained. V and J calls and clone size are as listed in that table; D and trimming were resolved from the DNA. Here the sample has approximately 200,000 clones; 84% occur a single time. Jointly, the top ten make up 0.26% of the sample.

What the work shows at the level of the full study, not this receptor alone: The authors suggested that the approach could potentially be generalized to other disease states and immunological phenotypes. A later genetic analysis reported fewer N-insertions in productive TCRs among donors in an Asian-associated ancestry cluster than the roughly 650-donor mean. A later analysis reported that several top co-occurrence clusters appeared linked to parvovirus B19, influenza, CMV and Epstein-Barr virus. The classifier was reported to diagnose cytomegalovirus status with high specificity and sensitivity in both the original and validation cohorts. The study gave a list of 150 to 200 TCR beta chains associated with cytomegalovirus. A cluster of highly shared sequence variants was judged likely to be a technical artifact of the sequencing pipeline. The presence/absence analyses assumed that sequencing depth was roughly uniform across donors, and that assumption may not be true. Across donors, most TCR sequences were observed very rarely, whereas some public TCRs were present in many individuals. This cohort had only TCR beta chains sequenced, and the lack of alpha or paired-chain data limited which features could be detected. The earlier analysis of 587 of the donors excluded 15 to 20 rarely observed V segments, including chromosome 9 orphons, because counts were too low. A further reported finding was that TCR beta sequences accurately predicted the HLA-A and HLA-B alleles for most subjects in the first cohort. A few of the identified cytomegalovirus-associated TCR beta chains were confirmed in vitro to be specific for cytomegalovirus antigens. Strong co-occurrence of HLA alleles, especially DR and DQ, made assigning TCR associations to individual alleles difficult. V-gene and J-gene trimming of TCR beta chains was associated with a missense DCLRE1C variant in a later genetic analysis, and the association was replicated in an independent cohort. At a false discovery rate of 0.05, a later analysis linked around 17,000 TCR beta sequences to specific HLA alleles. Some IMGT-functional V segments, including TRBV6-2 and TRBV6-3, could not be distinguished by the 87-base-pair reads and were therefore excluded. A later analysis found that TCR association rates varied across HLA loci, with DRB1 alleles showing the most associated TCRs and HLA-C alleles the fewest. Most CMV-associated TCR beta chains appeared to be HLA-restricted in a later analysis, and the HLA associations seemed to be driven largely by CMV exposure. Linkage disequilibrium might explain the correlated functional status among segregating V segments, but an unknown experimental factor could not be excluded. HLA typing was unavailable for some donors at each locus, so association tests used only the typed subset. An earlier analysis of several hundred of the donors showed that most TCR beta V segments appeared in productive rearrangements either about 90% or about 30% of the time, which broadly matched IMGT annotations. A later analysis found that HLA-associated TCR beta chains were more clonally expanded and had lower generation probabilities than equally common non-associated chains. CMV serostatus was the only immune exposure information available for the cohort.

In total, fewer than 750 healthy bone marrow donors made up the cohort. At the time of sampling, all cohort members were nominally healthy, though unrecorded immune exposures were likely present. The donor was CMV seronegative and belonged to the group of over 350 seronegative cohort members. A peripheral blood sample was provided by each donor, and peripheral blood mononuclear cells were used for TCR beta sequencing. The Qiagen DNeasy Blood Extraction Kit was used to extract genomic DNA from the blood cell samples. This TCR derives from a boy between 10 and 17 years old in good health and CMV-seronegative. Specimen: PBMCs. The V and J segments used are TRBV14 and TRBJ2-5; the D segment cannot be called with confidence. The DNA reads TGTGCCAGCAGCCAAGAATTCGCTAGATATAGTGGGACCCAGTACTTC. It translates as CASSQEFARYSGTQYF.